The 2 T cell receptor beta chains listed next were all sequenced from one sample in a study of blood T cells in healthy people across ages. Primers used in a second PCR of roughly 6 to 11 cycles were a sample-barcoded 5' primer and a J-beta primer mix. A single record per CDR3 protein comes from TCRdb applying MiXCR to the 5' RACE reads. The sample yields roughly 550,000 distinct CDR3 sequences, 20% to 30% seen once. These records were also assigned to another study, of T cells of mothers and their children.

Material for sequencing was blood. These receptors were collected from a boy between 10 and 17 years old in good health.

V gene TRBV13 combines with J gene TRBJ2-3, with 8 bases lining up with TRBD1. This CDR3 has 17 amino acids. Germline loops: CDR1 PRHDT, CDR2 FYEKMQ (reference sequence). With V trimmed by 6 bases and J by 0 bases, 11 bases remained unmatched. In nucleotides, the CDR3 is TGTGCCAGCAGGACTACACGTACAGGGGGGAGCACAGATACGCAGTATTTT. This encodes CASRTTRTGGSTDTQYF.

This clonotype was picked up a small number of times. The CDR3 DNA is TGTGCCAGCAGTTTAACCCGTAGGGATACGCAGTATTTT. It yields the protein CASSLTRRDTQYF. This chain connects TRBV12-3 or TRBV12-4 to TRBJ2-3; D remains unclear. The V end was cut by 2 bases, the J end by 6 bases, with 9 bases between. The CDR3 totals 13 residues.